This record covers a single T cell receptor (beta chain). This clonotype was detected a few times. It lacks a known antigen. No qualities accompany the bases; no much larger clone lies one base away. The data are from a study of T-cell reconstitution after alpha-beta-depleted transplantation in children (dated by TCRdb to the mid-2010s). At the level of the whole study: Using TCR repertoire profiling, the study followed T-cell immune reconstitution in a quantitative way in children after TCRalphabeta/CD19-depleted allogeneic hematopoietic cell transplantation. Summary of the overall study and its limitations: The apparently early recovery of alphabetaT-cell counts about two months after transplant reportedly depended on only several hundred rapidly expanded clones that came from non-depleted graft cells. Over subsequent months, a decline in hyperexpanded clone frequencies was noted, and after one year, T-cell counts and TCRbeta diversity were mostly ascribed to newly produced T cells. In some patients, the high TCRbeta diversity seen at day 60 was put down to recipient T cells and intrathymic progenitors that had survived conditioning.

Receptor libraries were prepared by PCR. TCRdb lists the instrument as Illumina HiSeq 2500. TCR libraries were prepared with molecular barcoding, using unique molecular identifiers to normalize TCRbeta repertoire quantification. Using fastp trimming at Q25 and MiXCR clonotype assembly, TCRdb reanalyzed the public sequencing data and kept in-frame beta chains. Rows matching on CDR3 protein sequence are summarized as one entry with the most common DNA and genes. Recorded for this sample are some 130,000 distinct CDR3 sequences; more than 9.5% of them occurred a single time. The top ten clonotypes cover 20% to 30% of the sample. Explained via the paper, the treatment or condition label denotes: allogeneic hematopoietic cell transplantation with graft depleted of TCRalphabeta T cells and CD19 B cells. Transplant recipients were children who received TCRalphabeta/CD19-depleted allogeneic hematopoietic cell grafts.

According to the germline V gene, CDR1 reads SGHRS and CDR2 reads YFSETQ. Measured from the cysteine to the phenylalanine, the CDR3 is 14 residues long. The CDR3 DNA has 42 bases and is translated from base 1. V loses 0 bases of germline sequence and J loses 2 bases, and the interval between the two ends is 7 bases. Recombination connected TRBV5-1 to TRBJ2-3; D gene: possibly TRBD2, on 6 matching bases. Sequences were derived from PBMCs, mostly from graft donor cells, sampled 180 days after TCRalphabeta/CD19-depleted stem cell transplant. The clonotype was recovered from a girl under two years old who had a stem cell transplant for combined immunodeficiency, so the T cells may come from the graft donor. The sequenced DNA is TGCGCCAGCAGCTTGGTGGGACTCACAGATACGCAGTATTTT. This sequence encodes CASSLVGLTDTQYF.